This TCR beta chain was captured by sequencing in a study of beta chain features in type 1 diabetes. On the study more broadly: The samples had 100 million to 140 million sorted cells examined in all. The study's findings and limits: All four CD4+ subsets from Type 1 diabetes patients carried moderately but significantly shorter TCRB CDR3s. Patients' naive, central memory and Treg TCRB repertoires seemed closer to one another than those of healthy donors.

cDNA synthesis used the whole RNA isolate, giving expressed TCRB sequences. The table came from immunoSEQ multiplex PCR; TCRdb's copy has only in-frame clones and leaves some out. The repertoire consists of more than 550,000 clones, with around 15% occurring once and the leading ten covering approximately 0.042%. Each population that was sorted was more than 98% pure. The germline gives CDR1 SEHNR, CDR2 FQNEAQ (reference sequence). V lost 10 bases to trimming and J lost 5 bases, with 12 bases between them. CDR3 length: 11 amino acids. A remark on this clone: Antigen specificity is unknown.

The clonotype comes from a man aged 18 to 30 with type 1 diabetes. Sequencing was carried out using naive CD4+ T cells from blood. The chain couples TRBV7-9 to TRBJ2-7; D is undetermined. The CDR3 loop is CATFLVDEQYF. In DNA, the CDR3 is TGTGCCACCTTCCTGGTCGACGAGCAGTACTTC.